A selection of T cell receptor beta chains follows, all from one sample in a study of T cell repertoires in ileal Crohn's disease. TCRdb keeps only in-frame clones here, not all; method: immunoSEQ multiplex PCR. The sample contains a few thousand clones, approximately 80% of which appear only once. Sequencing used ileal tissue. The receptors were gathered from an adult with Crohn's disease. Both conserved end residues are part of each CDR3.

v_call: TRBV5-1; j_call: TRBJ2-5; cdr3_aa: CASSLGGLAGETQYF
v_call: TRBV19; j_call: TRBJ2-7; cdr3_aa: CASSDTSPYEQYF
v_call: TRBV29-1; j_call: TRBJ2-3; cdr3_aa: CSARGFADTQYF
v_call: TRBV2; j_call: TRBJ2-3; cdr3_aa: CASSTGTSGARTDTQYF
v_call: TRBV29-1; j_call: TRBJ2-1; cdr3_aa: CSVERGQGANNEQFF
v_call: TRBV28; j_call: TRBJ2-5; cdr3_aa: CASSGVPHSRRESETQYF
v_call: TRBV5-1; j_call: TRBJ2-1; cdr3_aa: CASSPGTGINNEQFF
v_call: TRBV19; j_call: TRBJ2-3; cdr3_aa: CASRPQGLEDTQYF
v_call: TRBV5-4; j_call: TRBJ1-5; cdr3_aa: CASSVTGRGNQPQHF
v_call: TRBV7-8; j_call: TRBJ2-1; cdr3_aa: CASSGPGLAGAHEQFF
v_call: TRBV29-1; j_call: TRBJ1-3; cdr3_aa: CSVTPTAGNTIYF
v_call: TRBV10-2; j_call: TRBJ2-1; cdr3_aa: CASILGRDSLGSSYNEQFF
v_call: TRBV28; j_call: TRBJ2-1; cdr3_aa: CASSLATQGGWNEQFF
v_call: TRBV28; j_call: TRBJ1-4; cdr3_aa: CASSPPERNEKLFF
v_call: TRBV29-1; j_call: TRBJ1-2; cdr3_aa: CSVESRRGYGYTF
v_call: TRBV21-1; j_call: TRBJ2-5; cdr3_aa: CASSKDSGLKETQYF
v_call: TRBV2; j_call: TRBJ1-5; cdr3_aa: CASDRGNQPQHF
v_call: TRBV27; j_call: TRBJ1-5; cdr3_aa: CASSFGGPNQPQHF
v_call: TRBV27; j_call: TRBJ1-2; cdr3_aa: CASKLQGQQAGYTF
v_call: TRBV4-1; j_call: TRBJ2-3; cdr3_aa: CASSQESPLSLGEDTQYF
v_call: TRBV27; j_call: TRBJ1-5; cdr3_aa: CASSLHPGQSYSNQPQHF
v_call: TRBV19; j_call: TRBJ2-3; cdr3_aa: CASSIDTRSTDTQYF
v_call: TRBV5-1; j_call: TRBJ2-7; cdr3_aa: CASSSGTSGNEQYF
v_call: TRBV7-2; j_call: TRBJ2-7; cdr3_aa: CASSFGGAGAEEQYF